These T cell receptor beta chains were read from a single sample in a study of T cell responses to AZD1222 COVID-19 vaccine. Produced via immunoSEQ multiplex PCR; TCRdb's table is partial and in-frame only. Among 95,000 to 150,000 clones listed, around 86% were seen once. Material: peripheral blood, obtained on day 0 of AZD1222 vaccination. The receptors stem from an adult in good health. Each CDR3 is given with its conserved first and last residue. The D gene is left open where the match is weak. A row's size may be missing; if present it is once, few, many or a size class.

TRBV30	-	TRBJ1-3	-	CAVHKGDYSGNTIYF	TGTGCCGTACACAAAGGGGACTACTCTGGAAACACCATATATTTT
TRBV6-5	-	TRBJ2-1	TRBD1	CASRQDRSYNEQFF	TGTGCCAGCAGACAGGACAGGTCTTACAATGAGCAGTTCTTC
TRBV15	-	TRBJ1-2	-	CATSSGCNYGYTF	TGTGCCACCAGCAGCGGCTGTAACTATGGCTACACCTTC
TRBV5-5	-	TRBJ2-7	-	CASTRGGEQYF	TGTGCCAGCACCAGAGGGGGGGAGCAGTACTTC
TRBV5-1	-	TRBJ2-7	TRBD2	CASSLGSGAYEQYF	TGCGCCAGCAGCTTGGGGAGCGGGGCCTACGAGCAGTACTTC
TRBV2	-	TRBJ2-1	-	CASGRLGVEDNEQFF	TGTGCCAGCGGAAGGCTAGGGGTAGAGGACAATGAGCAGTTCTTC
TRBV7-8	-	TRBJ1-5	-	CASSLWGPRPQHF	TGTGCCAGCAGCTTATGGGGCCCCAGGCCCCAGCATTTT
TRBV27	once	TRBJ1-1	TRBD1	CASSRTGGSFKAFF	TGTGCCAGCAGTAGGACAGGCGGCTCCTTTAAAGCTTTCTTT
TRBV19	once	TRBJ2-1	TRBD1	CASSPRDSLGNEQFF	TGTGCCAGTAGTCCCCGGGACAGCCTAGGCAATGAGCAGTTCTTC
TRBV7-2	once	TRBJ2-7	-	CASSLVARGSSYEQYF	TGTGCCAGCAGCTTAGTGGCGAGGGGGAGCTCCTACGAGCAGTACTTC
TRBV2	-	TRBJ1-1	TRBD1	CASMEDRSTEAFF	TGTGCCAGCATGGAGGACAGGTCCACTGAAGCTTTCTTT
TRBV12-5	-	TRBJ1-4	-	CASGPPEGGFTRKLFF	TGTGCTAGTGGTCCTCCCGAGGGGGGATTTACAAGGAAACTGTTTTTT
TRBV27	-	TRBJ2-7	-	CASSLGTASLFYEQYF	TGTGCCAGCAGTTTAGGCACCGCCAGCCTTTTCTACGAGCAGTACTTC
TRBV7-9	-	TRBJ2-3	-	CASSYSTTTDTQYF	TGTGCCAGCAGCTATTCAACCACCACAGATACGCAGTATTTT
TRBV19	-	TRBJ1-1	-	CASSAGTNRQNTEAFF	TGTGCCAGTAGCGCAGGGACGAACAGACAGAACACTGAAGCTTTCTTT
TRBV10-2	once	TRBJ2-1	TRBD2	CASRGTSGGAGQFF	TGCGCCAGCAGAGGGACTAGCGGGGGGGCGGGGCAGTTCTTC
TRBV5-8	-	TRBJ1-6	TRBD1	CASSYRDSRGVALHF	TGTGCCAGCAGCTACCGGGACAGCCGCGGCGTAGCCCTCCACTTT
TRBV7-9	-	TRBJ1-2	TRBD1	CASSLEGTETNYGYTF	TGTGCCAGCAGCTTGGAGGGGACAGAAACTAACTATGGCTACACCTTC
TRBV5-6	once	TRBJ1-2	-	CASSEEGRANYGYTF	TGTGCCAGCAGCGAAGAGGGCAGGGCTAACTATGGCTACACCTTC
TRBV5-1	-	TRBJ2-3	TRBD2	CASSLDSGGTTDTQYF	TGCGCCAGCAGCTTGGATAGCGGGGGGACCACAGATACGCAGTATTTT
TRBV9	once	TRBJ1-1	TRBD1	CASSGGTGPTEAFF	TGTGCCAGCAGCGGCGGGACAGGGCCGACTGAAGCTTTCTTT
TRBV11-2	-	TRBJ1-6	-	CASSLGHREEDSPLHF	TGTGCCAGCAGCTTGGGGCACAGGGAGGAGGATTCACCCCTCCACTTT
TRBV3-1/TRBV3-2	-	TRBJ1-1	-	CASSQGTGTNTEAFF	TGTGCCAGCAGCCAAGGAACAGGGACGAACACTGAAGCTTTCTTT
TRBV11-2	-	TRBJ2-6	-	CASSSRGFVQQSGANVLTF	TGTGCCAGCAGCTCCCGCGGGTTCGTCCAGCAGTCTGGGGCCAACGTCCTGACTTTC
TRBV19	once	TRBJ1-1	-	CASSVLGGAEAFF	TGTGCCAGTAGTGTTCTGGGGGGGGCTGAAGCTTTCTTT
TRBV7-2	-	TRBJ2-3	TRBD2	CASSRTSGVSDTQYF	TGTGCCAGCAGCCGGACTAGCGGGGTCTCAGATACGCAGTATTTT
TRBV2	-	TRBJ2-3	-	CASRETRGPDTQYF	TGTGCCAGCAGGGAAACACGGGGCCCAGATACGCAGTATTTT
TRBV19	-	TRBJ1-5	-	CASSIVDSPNQPQHF	TGTGCCAGTAGTATAGTAGACAGCCCAAATCAGCCCCAGCATTTT
TRBV4-3	-	TRBJ1-4	-	CASSQDLGAGEKLFF	TGCGCCAGCAGCCAAGATCTGGGGGCCGGTGAAAAACTGTTTTTT
TRBV15	-	TRBJ1-1	TRBD1	CATSRSPPGGTEAFF	TGTGCCACCAGCAGATCCCCCCCAGGGGGCACTGAAGCTTTCTTT
TRBV29-1	-	TRBJ1-2	-	CSVVGGDGYTF	TGCAGCGTTGTAGGAGGTGATGGCTACACCTTC
TRBV7-6	-	TRBJ2-7	-	CASSPGRAGPYEQYF	TGTGCCAGCAGCCCCGGAAGGGCAGGTCCCTACGAGCAGTACTTC
TRBV7-9	-	TRBJ1-4	-	CASSLKGRVNEKLFF	TGTGCCAGCAGCTTAAAGGGACGAGTAAATGAAAAACTGTTTTTT
TRBV15	-	TRBJ1-2	TRBD1	CATSRVQGAPGGYTF	TGTGCCACCAGCAGAGTTCAGGGGGCCCCAGGGGGCTACACCTTC
TRBV4-1	once	TRBJ2-3	-	CASSQVNRAGTDTQYF	TGCGCCAGCAGCCAAGTCAACAGGGCCGGCACAGATACGCAGTATTTT
TRBV19	-	TRBJ1-6	-	CASSTRRRSSYNSPLHF	TGTGCCAGTAGTACCCGAAGGCGGAGCTCCTATAATTCACCCCTCCACTTT
TRBV14	-	TRBJ2-3	-	CASSENSRTQYF	TGTGCCAGCAGCGAAAACAGCCGTACGCAGTATTTT
TRBV18	few	TRBJ2-5	-	CASSPERETQYF	TGTGCCAGCTCACCGGAGAGGGAGACCCAGTACTTC
TRBV5-1	-	TRBJ2-3	-	CASSLAGGHFTDTQYF	TGCGCCAGCAGCTTGGCCGGTGGGCATTTCACAGATACGCAGTATTTT